This TCR beta chain was retrieved from a study of OX40 agonist ivuxolimab in advanced cancers. The germline gives CDR1 LNHDA, CDR2 SQIVND (reference sequence). CDR3 length equals 15 residues. Trimming took off 1 base at V and 5 bases at J, with 12 bases between the two ends. The data were produced by immunoSEQ multiplex PCR, yet TCRdb's version contains in-frame clones alone and is incomplete. This sample carries about 96,000 clones, more than 80% of them seen once, and the ten largest clones take approximately 6.3%. This clonotype was obtained from an adult with an advanced solid tumor such as melanoma, head and neck, liver or kidney cancer. The material was CD4+ or CD8+ T cells sorted from blood, obtained in a trial of the OX40 agonist ivuxolimab. The chain uses TRBV19 and TRBJ1-5, with a tentative D call TRBD1 (5 bases). The CDR3 DNA follows: TGTGCCAGTAGTATAGTAGGGCAGGGAGATCAGCCCCAGCATTTT. It specifies CASSIVGQGDQPQHF.